Listed here is a single T cell receptor (beta chain). Its antigen is currently unknown. Germline values: CDR1 SGHNT, CDR2 YENEEA. The V gene end was trimmed by 5 bases and the J gene end by 7 bases; junction bases not matched to a gene: 5. The CDR3 loop spans 13 amino acids. The data stem from a study of T cell clones after liver transplantation. As for the study in general: Liver transplant recipients had immunosuppression withdrawal attempted within 2 years. Post-transplant blood was tracked for graft-donor-reactive T cell clones identified in a pre-transplant mixed lymphocyte reaction. Three of the eight recipients were HCV-positive; the rest had non-autoimmune, non-viral transplant indications.

Study-wide results and caveats: Compared with third party-reactive sequences, donor-reactive ones declined more, independent of withdrawal success.

TCRdb's table, derived via immunoSEQ multiplex PCR, lists solely in-frame clones and lacks some. The sample comprises fewer than 50,000 clones, about 82% of which are singletons, and about 2.5% rests with the top ten. This specimen was CD4+ T cells from blood, taken 24 months after liver transplant. This TCR came from a human patient who received a liver transplant. A share of the T cells may be of graft donor origin. The chain has TRBV11-3 and TRBJ1-1; 9 nucleotides line up with TRBD1. CDR3 bases: TGTGCCAGCAGCAAACAGGGGGCGGGTGAAGCTTTCTTT. Translation: CASSKQGAGEAFF.